A selection of T cell receptor beta chains follows, all from one sample in a study of somatic mutations in cytotoxic T cells in rheumatoid arthritis. TCRdb's table, derived via immunoSEQ multiplex PCR, lists solely in-frame clones and lacks some. This sample carries 20,000 or so clones, under 85% of them seen once, and the ten largest clones take approximately 11%. Sequencing was done on a sample of CD8+ T cells sorted from blood. Source of these receptors: a man aged 18 to 29 with rheumatoid arthritis. Both conserved end residues are part of each CDR3. Fields, in order: V gene, clone size, D gene, J gene, CDR3 DNA, CDR3 protein. The D gene is left open where the match is weak. Size values are once, few and many counts, or a class for expanded clones, and some rows have none.

V gene: TRBV25-1
clone size: -
D gene: -
J gene: TRBJ1-1
CDR3 DNA: TGTGCCAGCAGGCAAGGCACTGAAGCTTTCTTT
CDR3 protein: CASRQGTEAFF

V gene: TRBV27
clone size: -
D gene: -
J gene: TRBJ2-3
CDR3 DNA: TGTGCCAGCAGTTTAGACAGCCAAGGCCAAGATACGCAGTATTTT
CDR3 protein: CASSLDSQGQDTQYF

V gene: TRBV28
clone size: -
D gene: -
J gene: TRBJ1-1
CDR3 DNA: TGTGCCAGCAGTTCACCGGGTACGAACACTGAAGCTTTCTTT
CDR3 protein: CASSSPGTNTEAFF

V gene: TRBV25-1
clone size: -
D gene: TRBD2
J gene: TRBJ2-2
CDR3 DNA: TGTGCCAGCAGTGAATCGGTAGCGGGGGGCACCGGGGAGCTGTTTTTT
CDR3 protein: CASSESVAGGTGELFF

V gene: TRBV28
clone size: -
D gene: -
J gene: TRBJ1-1
CDR3 DNA: TGTGCCAGCAGTTACCGACAGGAAATGAACACTGAAGCTTTCTTT
CDR3 protein: CASSYRQEMNTEAFF

V gene: TRBV10-3
clone size: -
D gene: -
J gene: TRBJ1-4
CDR3 DNA: TGTGCCATCAGTGAGTCAATGGGGCGAGGTAATGAAAAACTGTTTTTT
CDR3 protein: CAISESMGRGNEKLFF

V gene: TRBV9
clone size: once
D gene: -
J gene: TRBJ2-7
CDR3 DNA: TGTGCCAGCAGCGTTTGGGGCAGGGACTTGGACGAGCAGTACTTC
CDR3 protein: CASSVWGRDLDEQYF

V gene: TRBV2
clone size: -
D gene: TRBD2
J gene: TRBJ2-3
CDR3 DNA: TGTGCCAGCAGAGCTAGCGGGGGGGCGGGAGATACGCAGTATTTT
CDR3 protein: CASRASGGAGDTQYF

V gene: TRBV2
clone size: -
D gene: -
J gene: TRBJ1-3
CDR3 DNA: TGTGCCAGCAGTGAAGGAACAGGGTTCTCTGGAAACACCATATATTTT
CDR3 protein: CASSEGTGFSGNTIYF

V gene: TRBV30
clone size: -
D gene: -
J gene: TRBJ2-7
CDR3 DNA: TGTGCCTGGAGCGCAGGACCCTACGAGCAGTACTTC
CDR3 protein: CAWSAGPYEQYF

V gene: TRBV27
clone size: -
D gene: -
J gene: TRBJ2-1
CDR3 DNA: TGTGCCAGCAGTCCCACGGGGGCTTACAATGAGCAGTTCTTC
CDR3 protein: CASSPTGAYNEQFF

V gene: TRBV28
clone size: -
D gene: -
J gene: TRBJ2-7
CDR3 DNA: TGTGCCAGCACTCAGGGACGGATCTCCTACGAGCAGTACTTC
CDR3 protein: CASTQGRISYEQYF

V gene: TRBV6-5
clone size: once
D gene: TRBD1
J gene: TRBJ2-7
CDR3 DNA: TGTGCCAGCAGCTCCGGGACAGGGCGGTCCGAGCAGTACTTC
CDR3 protein: CASSSGTGRSEQYF

V gene: TRBV29-1
clone size: -
D gene: -
J gene: TRBJ1-4
CDR3 DNA: TGCAGCGTTGCTTCCCGGGACCGTACCCAATCAACTAATGAAAAACTGTTTTTT
CDR3 protein: CSVASRDRTQSTNEKLFF

V gene: TRBV2
clone size: -
D gene: TRBD1
J gene: TRBJ1-1
CDR3 DNA: TGTGCCAGCAGTCAACAGGGGGCTCGGACTGAAGCTTTCTTT
CDR3 protein: CASSQQGARTEAFF

V gene: TRBV5-1
clone size: -
D gene: -
J gene: TRBJ2-7
CDR3 DNA: TGCGCCAGCAGGCCCGGGACAAACTACGAGCAGTACTTC
CDR3 protein: CASRPGTNYEQYF

V gene: TRBV6-1
clone size: -
D gene: TRBD1
J gene: TRBJ1-4
CDR3 DNA: TGTGCCAGCAGTGTTGGACCAGACAGGGTTTTTGAAAAACTGTTTTTT
CDR3 protein: CASSVGPDRVFEKLFF

V gene: TRBV28
clone size: once
D gene: -
J gene: TRBJ1-3
CDR3 DNA: TGTGCCAGCAGTTTCAGGAACACCATATATTTT
CDR3 protein: CASSFRNTIYF

V gene: TRBV5-8
clone size: -
D gene: TRBD1
J gene: TRBJ1-4
CDR3 DNA: TGTGCCAGCAGCTTGGGACAGGGTGCTGAAAAACTGTTTTTT
CDR3 protein: CASSLGQGAEKLFF

V gene: TRBV11-1
clone size: -
D gene: -
J gene: TRBJ2-7
CDR3 DNA: TGTGCCAGCAGCACCTGGGATCGGCTCTACGAGCAGTACTTC
CDR3 protein: CASSTWDRLYEQYF

V gene: TRBV5-6
clone size: -
D gene: -
J gene: TRBJ2-1
CDR3 DNA: TGTGCCAGCAGTCGGAACTACAATGAGCAGTTCTTC
CDR3 protein: CASSRNYNEQFF

V gene: TRBV28
clone size: -
D gene: TRBD1
J gene: TRBJ1-4
CDR3 DNA: TGTGCCAGCAGTTTACACAGGGGGCGGACTGCAACTAATGAAAAACTGTTTTTT
CDR3 protein: CASSLHRGRTATNEKLFF

V gene: TRBV9
clone size: -
D gene: TRBD1
J gene: TRBJ1-1
CDR3 DNA: TGTGCCAGCAGCGGGGGGACAGGGGCAAGAGAAGCTTTCTTT
CDR3 protein: CASSGGTGAREAFF

V gene: TRBV5-4
clone size: -
D gene: -
J gene: TRBJ1-2
CDR3 DNA: TGTGCCAGCAGCCTTAACTATGACTACACCTTC
CDR3 protein: CASSLNYDYTF

V gene: TRBV15
clone size: -
D gene: -
J gene: TRBJ1-5
CDR3 DNA: TGTGCCACCAGCAGAGATGGGTGGAATCAGCCCCAGCATTTT
CDR3 protein: CATSRDGWNQPQHF

V gene: TRBV4-3
clone size: -
D gene: -
J gene: TRBJ2-7
CDR3 DNA: TGCGCCAGCAGCCTCGGAACCCGGGGCCTCAGGAAGCGCGAGCAGTACTTC
CDR3 protein: CASSLGTRGLRKREQYF

V gene: TRBV7-6
clone size: -
D gene: TRBD2
J gene: TRBJ2-2
CDR3 DNA: TGTGCCAGCAGCTTAAGCGCTAGCGGGGAACTTACCGCGAACACCGGGGAGCTGTTTTTT
CDR3 protein: CASSLSASGELTANTGELFF

V gene: TRBV4-1
clone size: -
D gene: -
J gene: TRBJ1-2
CDR3 DNA: TGCGCCAGCAGCCCCCCAGCTGGATGGTCCTATGGCTACACCTTC
CDR3 protein: CASSPPAGWSYGYTF

V gene: TRBV9
clone size: few
D gene: TRBD1
J gene: TRBJ1-1
CDR3 DNA: TGTGCCAGCAGCGGGCGACAGGGGATGACCTTT
CDR3 protein: CASSGRQGMTF

V gene: TRBV27
clone size: -
D gene: -
J gene: TRBJ2-3
CDR3 DNA: TGTGCCAGCAGTCCGAGCACAGATACGCAGTATTTT
CDR3 protein: CASSPSTDTQYF

V gene: TRBV7-9
clone size: few
D gene: TRBD1
J gene: TRBJ2-1
CDR3 DNA: TGTGCCAGCAGCCCTTCCGGGACAGTGAGGAATGAGCAGTTCTTC
CDR3 protein: CASSPSGTVRNEQFF

V gene: TRBV4-3
clone size: -
D gene: TRBD1
J gene: TRBJ2-7
CDR3 DNA: TGCGCCAGCAGCCAAGAAGCACCGGGACAGGGTGGCTACGAGCAGTACTTC
CDR3 protein: CASSQEAPGQGGYEQYF

V gene: TRBV10-2
clone size: -
D gene: TRBD1
J gene: TRBJ1-2
CDR3 DNA: TGCGCCAGCAGTCCCGGGACAGGAGGTTATGGCTACACCTTC
CDR3 protein: CASSPGTGGYGYTF

V gene: TRBV5-6
clone size: -
D gene: -
J gene: TRBJ2-2
CDR3 DNA: TGTGCCAGCACTTGTCCAGGGATTGACACCAACACCGGGGAGCTGTTTTTT
CDR3 protein: CASTCPGIDTNTGELFF

V gene: TRBV9
clone size: -
D gene: TRBD2
J gene: TRBJ2-1
CDR3 DNA: TGTGCCAGCAGCCCTGCCGCCGGGGGGGCACATGAGCAGTTCTTC
CDR3 protein: CASSPAAGGAHEQFF

V gene: TRBV10-1
clone size: -
D gene: -
J gene: TRBJ1-1
CDR3 DNA: TGCGCCAGCAGTGAGTCGAATGGGGGAACGAACACTGAAGCTTTCTTT
CDR3 protein: CASSESNGGTNTEAFF

V gene: TRBV4-1
clone size: -
D gene: TRBD2
J gene: TRBJ2-3
CDR3 DNA: TGCGCCAGCAGCCAAGTATCAGCGGGGGGCACAGATACGCAGTATTTT
CDR3 protein: CASSQVSAGGTDTQYF